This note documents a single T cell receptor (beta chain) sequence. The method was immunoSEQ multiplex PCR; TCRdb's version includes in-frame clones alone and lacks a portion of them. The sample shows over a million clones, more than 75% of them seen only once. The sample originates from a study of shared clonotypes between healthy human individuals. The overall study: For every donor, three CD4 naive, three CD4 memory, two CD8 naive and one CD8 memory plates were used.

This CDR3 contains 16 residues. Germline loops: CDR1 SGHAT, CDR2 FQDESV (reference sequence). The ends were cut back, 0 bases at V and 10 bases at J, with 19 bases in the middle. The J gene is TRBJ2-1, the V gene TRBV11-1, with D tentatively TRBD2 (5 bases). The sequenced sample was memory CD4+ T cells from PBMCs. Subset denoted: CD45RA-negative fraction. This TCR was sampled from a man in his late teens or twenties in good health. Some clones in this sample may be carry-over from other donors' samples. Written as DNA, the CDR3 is TGTGCCAGCAGCTTAGCAGGACGTAAAACCTCGGGGGAGCAGTTCTTC. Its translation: CASSLAGRKTSGEQFF.